Sequencing of this T cell receptor beta chain was carried out in a study of T cells in Graves' hyperthyroidism and ophthalmopathy. Study-level information: Specimen type is peripheral blood, collected at initial diagnosis prior to any treatment.

This clonotype was observed at least ten times. The target antigen is unknown. The CDR3 regions of TCR beta were amplified from RNA transcripts. TCR CDR3 underwent first-round RT-PCR with the HTBI primer set. TCRdb reprocessed the multiplex PCR reads via MiXCR and lists one record per CDR3 protein. The table lists 660,000 or so distinct CDR3 sequences, less than 25% of them singletons, with under 35% in the top ten. Findings and limits, study-wide: A model built on 13 V-J features separated ophthalmopathy from stable hyperthyroidism.

The CDR3 sequence is 15 residues long. Germline assignment: CDR1 SGHAT and CDR2 FQDESV (reference sequence). V lost 1 base, J lost 4 bases, and 11 bases lay in between. The rearrangement uses TRBV11-1 and TRBJ2-1, with D perhaps matching TRBD1 or TRBD2 (5 bases each). The TCR sequence derives from a man younger than 45 with Graves' ophthalmopathy. The material sequenced was blood. CDR3 DNA sequence: TGTGCCAGCAGCTTAGGCAGGGAGATTTACAATGAGCAGTTCTTC. It is translated as CASSLGREIYNEQFF.